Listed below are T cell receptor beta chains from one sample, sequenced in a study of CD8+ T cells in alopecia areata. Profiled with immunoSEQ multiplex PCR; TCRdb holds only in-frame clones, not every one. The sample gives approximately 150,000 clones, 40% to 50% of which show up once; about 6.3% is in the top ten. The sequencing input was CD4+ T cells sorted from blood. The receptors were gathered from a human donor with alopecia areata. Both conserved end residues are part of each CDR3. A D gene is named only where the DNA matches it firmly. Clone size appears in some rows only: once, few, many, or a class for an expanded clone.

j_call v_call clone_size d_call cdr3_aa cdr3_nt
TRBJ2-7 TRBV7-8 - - CASSFLGTEQYF TGTGCCAGCAGCTTTTTGGGAACGGAGCAGTACTTC
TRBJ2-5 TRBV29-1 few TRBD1 CSGTEQGETQYF TGCAGCGGGACGGAACAGGGGGAGACCCAGTACTTC
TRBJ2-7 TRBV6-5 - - CASSNQGLPYEQYF TGTGCCAGCAGTAATCAGGGTCTCCCCTACGAGCAGTACTTC
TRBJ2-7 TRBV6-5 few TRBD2 CASSSGGRAPYEQYF TGTGCCAGCAGTTCGGGCGGGAGGGCCCCCTACGAGCAGTACTTC
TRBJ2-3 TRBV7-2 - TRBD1 CASSPDRGSQYF TGTGCCAGCAGCCCGGACAGGGGGTCGCAGTATTTT
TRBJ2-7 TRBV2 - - CASRVVLSDEQYF TGTGCCAGCAGGGTGGTTCTTAGTGACGAGCAGTACTTC
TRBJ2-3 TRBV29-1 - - CSGYLQNTDTQYF TGCAGCGGATACCTCCAGAACACAGATACGCAGTATTTT
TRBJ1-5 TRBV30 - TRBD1 CAWSSTGDQPQHF TGTGCCTGGAGTTCGACAGGGGATCAGCCCCAGCATTTT
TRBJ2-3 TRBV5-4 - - CASSLDFTDTQYF TGTGCCAGCAGCTTGGACTTCACAGATACGCAGTATTTT
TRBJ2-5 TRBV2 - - CASSTRKETQYF TGTGCCAGCTCGACTAGAAAAGAGACCCAGTACTTC
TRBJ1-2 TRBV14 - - CASSHDNNYGYTF TGTGCCAGCAGCCATGACAATAACTATGGCTACACCTTC
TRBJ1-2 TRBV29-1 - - CSVNPEYYGYTF TGCAGCGTAAACCCAGAGTACTATGGCTACACCTTC
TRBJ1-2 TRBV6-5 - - CASSYSAGDNYGYTF TGTGCCAGCAGTTACTCGGCAGGAGATAACTATGGCTACACCTTC
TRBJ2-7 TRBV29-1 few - CSVEDRDSYEQYF TGCAGCGTTGAAGACCGGGACTCCTACGAGCAGTACTTC
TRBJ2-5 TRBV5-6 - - CASSLAETQYF TGTGCCAGCAGCTTGGCGGAGACCCAGTACTTC
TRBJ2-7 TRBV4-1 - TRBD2 CASSQPGTSGRSPYEQYF TGCGCCAGCAGCCAACCCGGGACTAGCGGGAGGTCCCCCTACGAGCAGTACTTC
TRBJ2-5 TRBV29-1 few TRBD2 CSVLSGRPRETQYF TGCAGCGTTCTTAGCGGGAGACCCAGAGAGACCCAGTACTTC
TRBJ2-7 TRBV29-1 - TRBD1 CSVLIQGVPRSEQYF TGCAGCGTTCTCATACAGGGGGTCCCGCGGAGCGAGCAGTACTTC
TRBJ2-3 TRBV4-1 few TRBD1 CASSQEFRTGTTFDTQYF TGCGCCAGCAGCCAAGAATTCCGGACAGGGACGACGTTTGATACGCAGTATTTT
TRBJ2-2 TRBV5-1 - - CASSGTANTGELFF TGCGCCAGCAGCGGGACCGCGAACACCGGGGAGCTGTTTTTT
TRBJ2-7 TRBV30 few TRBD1 CAWSNRGHEQYF TGTGCCTGGAGTAACAGGGGCCACGAGCAGTACTTC
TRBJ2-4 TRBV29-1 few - CSVEGANIQYF TGCAGCGTTGAGGGGGCGAACATTCAGTACTTC
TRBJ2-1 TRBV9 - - CASSGTPNEQFF TGTGCCAGCAGCGGGACACCCAATGAGCAGTTCTTC
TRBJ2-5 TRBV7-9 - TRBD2 CASSRQREPAETQYF TGTGCCAGCAGCCGACAGCGGGAGCCTGCGGAGACCCAGTACTTC
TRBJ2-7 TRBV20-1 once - CSARDTGEQYF TGCAGTGCTAGAGATACAGGCGAGCAGTACTTC
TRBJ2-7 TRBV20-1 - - CSARLSLEQYF TGCAGTGCTAGGCTTTCTCTCGAGCAGTACTTC
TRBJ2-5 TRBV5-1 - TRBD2 CASSLGLAGVETQYF TGCGCCAGCAGCCTGGGACTAGCGGGAGTGGAGACCCAGTACTTC
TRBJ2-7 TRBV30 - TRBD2 CAWSVGGYKQYF TGTGCCTGGAGCGTGGGGGGGTACAAGCAGTACTTC
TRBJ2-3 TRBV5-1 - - CASSGSGTDTQYF TGCGCCAGCAGCGGGAGTGGCACAGATACGCAGTATTTT
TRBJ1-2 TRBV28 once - CASSLQGWQIGYTF TGTGCCAGCAGTTTACAGGGTTGGCAGATTGGCTACACCTTC
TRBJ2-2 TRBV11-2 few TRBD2 CASSFGLGGFGSPGELFF TGTGCCAGCAGCTTCGGACTAGGAGGGTTCGGGTCACCCGGGGAGCTGTTTTTT
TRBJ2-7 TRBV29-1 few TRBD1 CSARTGGGYEQYF TGCAGCGCCCGGACAGGGGGCGGTTACGAGCAGTACTTC
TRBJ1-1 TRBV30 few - CAWSVLGPTEAFF TGTGCCTGGAGTGTACTAGGTCCCACTGAAGCTTTCTTT
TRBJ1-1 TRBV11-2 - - CASYKDFLRTEAFF TGTGCCAGCTATAAGGACTTTCTGAGGACTGAAGCTTTCTTT
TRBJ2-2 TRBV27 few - CASSLGLGGIGELFF TGTGCCAGCAGTTTAGGTCTGGGGGGCATCGGGGAGCTGTTTTTT
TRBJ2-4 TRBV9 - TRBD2 CASSPRLAGGADSAKNIQYF TGTGCCAGCAGTCCGAGACTAGCGGGAGGCGCAGATTCGGCCAAAAACATTCAGTACTTC
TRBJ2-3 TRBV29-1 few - CSGQGLPSTDTQYF TGCAGCGGACAGGGACTGCCTAGCACAGATACGCAGTATTTT
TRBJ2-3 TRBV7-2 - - CASRLSTDTQYF TGTGCCAGCAGACTATCCACAGATACGCAGTATTTT
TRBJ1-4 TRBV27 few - CASRRSPGAMGNEKLFF TGTGCCAGCAGGCGCTCCCCGGGCGCCATGGGTAATGAAAAACTGTTTTTT
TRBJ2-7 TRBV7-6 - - CASSLTRGLEQYF TGTGCCAGCAGCTTAACCCGGGGACTCGAGCAGTACTTC
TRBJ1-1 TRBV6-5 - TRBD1 CASSRTGVNTEAFF TGTGCCAGCAGCCGGACAGGGGTGAACACTGAAGCTTTCTTT
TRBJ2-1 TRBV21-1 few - CASILGRGTVGNEQFF TGTGCCAGCATCCTGGGCCGCGGGACGGTAGGCAATGAGCAGTTCTTC
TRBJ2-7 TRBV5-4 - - CASSLGPGSPYEQYF TGTGCCAGCAGCTTGGGGCCCGGGAGTCCTTACGAGCAGTACTTC
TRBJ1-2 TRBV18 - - CASSQTITGEGYTF TGTGCCAGCTCACAAACTATAACGGGGGAAGGCTACACCTTC
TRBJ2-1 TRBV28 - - CASSFMRGKYNEQFF TGTGCCAGCAGTTTTATGAGGGGGAAGTACAATGAGCAGTTCTTC
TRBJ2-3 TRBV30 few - CAWSVSLGGALTDTQYF TGTGCCTGGAGTGTATCCCTGGGGGGGGCGCTGACAGATACGCAGTATTTT
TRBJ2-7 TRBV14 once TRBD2 CASSTGLADCEQYF TGTGCCAGCAGCACGGGACTAGCAGACTGCGAGCAGTACTTC
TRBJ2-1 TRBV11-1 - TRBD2 CASSTTSARNNEQFF TGTGCCAGCAGCACAACTAGCGCGAGGAACAATGAGCAGTTCTTC
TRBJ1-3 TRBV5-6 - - CASSLAWGSGNTIYF TGTGCCAGCAGCTTGGCTTGGGGCTCTGGAAACACCATATATTTT
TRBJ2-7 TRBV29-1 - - CSVRQSNYEQYF TGCAGCGTCCGACAGTCCAACTACGAGCAGTACTTC
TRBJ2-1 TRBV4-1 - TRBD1 CASSHRFSGQGPNNEQFF TGCGCCAGCAGCCACCGCTTCTCTGGACAGGGGCCAAACAATGAGCAGTTCTTC
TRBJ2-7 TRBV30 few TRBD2 CAWSRGGYEQYF TGTGCCTGGAGTCGCGGGGGCTACGAGCAGTACTTC
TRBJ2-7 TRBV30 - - CAWSPTGTINPYEQYF TGTGCCTGGAGTCCCACCGGGACAATCAACCCCTACGAGCAGTACTTC
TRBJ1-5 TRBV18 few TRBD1 CASSPGTDSNQPQHF TGTGCCAGCTCACCGGGGACAGATAGCAATCAGCCCCAGCATTTT
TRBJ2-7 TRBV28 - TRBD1 CASGGHEQYF TGTGCCTCAGGGGGCCACGAGCAGTACTTC
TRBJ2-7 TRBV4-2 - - CASSQGLGQLYSYEQYF TGTGCCAGCAGCCAAGGGTTAGGACAGTTATATTCCTACGAGCAGTACTTC
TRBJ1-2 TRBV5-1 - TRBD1 CASSLDRGSTGYTF TGCGCCAGCAGCTTAGACAGGGGCTCCACTGGCTACACCTTC
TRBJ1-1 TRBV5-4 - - CASSFIHENTEAFF TGTGCCAGCAGCTTTATCCACGAGAACACTGAAGCTTTCTTT
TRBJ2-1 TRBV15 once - CATSRQGRGFNEQFF TGTGCCACCAGCAGACAGGGTAGAGGATTCAATGAGCAGTTCTTC